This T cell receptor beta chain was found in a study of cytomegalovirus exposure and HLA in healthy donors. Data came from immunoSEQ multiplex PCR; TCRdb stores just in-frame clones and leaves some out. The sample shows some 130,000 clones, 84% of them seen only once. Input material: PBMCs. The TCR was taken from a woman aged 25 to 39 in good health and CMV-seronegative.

The CDR3 reads CASSVGGGSGTDTQYF. CDR3 nucleotides: TGTGCCAGCAGCGTAGGCGGGGGGAGCGGCACAGATACGCAGTATTTT. This rearrangement joins TRBV2 to TRBJ2-3; 8 bases line up with TRBD2. V shed 6 bases and J 1 base; nucleotides not matched to a gene: 9. The CDR3 spans 16 residues. Germline lookup yields CDR1 SNHLY and CDR2 FYNNEI.